The following is a T cell receptor beta chain sequence with its context. This record comes from a study of control samples from healthy donors and cancer patients. TCRdb's table, derived via immunoSEQ multiplex PCR, lists solely in-frame clones and lacks some. The sample has 130,000 or so clones, about 88% seen once; the top ten hold roughly 3.2%. J gave up 4 bases and V 6 bases, and 6 bases lay outside the gene matches. Germline V gene data show CDR1 as SNHLY and CDR2 as FYNNEI. This CDR3 is built from 14 residues. The chain employs TRBV2 and TRBJ2-1; the match to TRBD2 covers 7 bases. The sequenced sample consisted of blood. The source is a man between 45 and 60 years old in good health. The CDR3 region has the DNA TGTGCCAGCAGGCCCGGGGGACTATACAATGAGCAGTTCTTC. Translation: CASRPGGLYNEQFF.